Listed below are T cell receptor beta chains from one sample, sequenced in a study of post-analysis software for immune sequencing data. MiXCR, run by TCRdb on the PCR reads, gives a single entry per CDR3 protein. The repertoire has a few hundred thousand distinct CDR3 sequences, about 39% of them found once; the top ten carry under 9%. Sequencing was performed on blood. These receptors all stem from a girl aged 2 to 10 with multiple sclerosis. Both conserved end residues are part of each CDR3. The D gene is left open where the match is weak. Some rows mark clone size as missing; the rest say once, few, many or name a class of expanded clone.

TGTGCCAGCAGCTTGGAAACAATCTATGGCTACACCTTC CASSLETIYGYTF - TRBJ1-2 few TRBV7-9
TGCGCCAGCAGCCAAACACCGGATCCGGGTAGCTACGAGCAGTACTTC CASSQTPDPGSYEQYF - TRBJ2-7 few TRBV4-1
TGTGCCAGCACCACGACGGGGTTTGGGACAGATACGCAGTATTTT CASTTTGFGTDTQYF - TRBJ2-3 few TRBV6-2/TRBV6-3
TGCGCCAGCAGCCACCAGGGGACAGCGACCCCAGGCTTGTCAGCTTTCTTT CASSHQGTATPGLSAFF TRBD1 TRBJ1-1 few TRBV4-1
TGTGCCAGCAGCGACCGGAAGACAGGGGTGAATTCACCCCTCCACTTT CASSDRKTGVNSPLHF TRBD1 TRBJ1-6 - TRBV12-3/TRBV12-4
TGTGCCGGCAGCCAAGATAGAAATCAGCCCCAGCATTTT CAGSQDRNQPQHF - TRBJ1-5 - TRBV3-1
TGTGCCAGCAGCTTGCGGGAGGGCCGCACAGATACGCAGTATTTT CASSLREGRTDTQYF TRBD2 TRBJ2-3 few TRBV7-2
TGCGCCAGCAGAAAGACGATGGGACAGGGTTATGGCTACACCTTC CASRKTMGQGYGYTF TRBD1 TRBJ1-2 - TRBV5-1
TGCGCCAGCAGCGTCGGGGGAGACGGATCCTATGGCTACACCTTC CASSVGGDGSYGYTF - TRBJ1-2 - TRBV5-1
TGTGCCAGCGAGCCTTACGAGACCCAGTACTTC CASEPYETQYF - TRBJ2-5 - TRBV13
TGTGCCAGCAGTGACCACTGTGGTCGTTGTGTGTATGGAAACACCATATATTTT CASSDHCGRCVYGNTIYF - TRBJ1-3 - TRBV6-4
TGCGCCAGCAGCCAAGTTGGGACTAGCGGGAGCTATGAGCAGTTCTTC CASSQVGTSGSYEQFF TRBD2 TRBJ2-1 - TRBV4-3
TGTGCCATCCGGCCTAGCGGGAACACCTACGAGCAGTACTTC CAIRPSGNTYEQYF TRBD2 TRBJ2-7 few TRBV10-3
TGTGCCAGCAGCTTAGAGATTAGCGGGGCCGAGCAGTACTTC CASSLEISGAEQYF TRBD2 TRBJ2-7 - TRBV7-2
TGTGCCAGCAGTTTAGGGGGAACAGGGGAAAAGTATGGCTACACCTTC CASSLGGTGEKYGYTF TRBD1 TRBJ1-2 once TRBV28
TGCAGCGTCTGGTCCGGACTAGGAGATCAGCCCCAGCATTTT CSVWSGLGDQPQHF - TRBJ1-5 few TRBV29-1
TGTGCCATCAGTGAGTCCCTAAACGAGCAGTACTTC CAISESLNEQYF - TRBJ2-7 few TRBV10-3
TGTGCCAGCAGCTTAGGGGGACTAGGCTGGTTCTTC CASSLGGLGWFF TRBD2 TRBJ2-1 - TRBV7-9
TGTGCCAGCAGTTTATTCCGAGACACTGAAGCTTTCTTT CASSLFRDTEAFF - TRBJ1-1 - TRBV27
TGCGCCAGCAGCTCAAAACGGACAGGGAAGAAGAGCTATGGCTACACCTTC CASSSKRTGKKSYGYTF TRBD1 TRBJ1-2 few TRBV5-1
TGTGCCAGCAGCCCTTGGACAGGGCCGTATGGCTACACCTTC CASSPWTGPYGYTF TRBD1 TRBJ1-2 - TRBV7-3
TGTGCCAGCAGCGCCAGGGGTGGGAGCTTTTATGAGACCCAGTACTTC CASSARGGSFYETQYF - TRBJ2-5 few TRBV9
TGCAGTGCCCGCGGACAGGCCGACCGCAGAAGCACAGATACGCAGTATTTT CSARGQADRRSTDTQYF TRBD1 TRBJ2-3 few TRBV20-1